This T cell receptor (beta chain) was captured by sequencing in a study of T cells in tuberculosis. Across the whole study: T cells were selected with CD1B tetramers loaded with glucose monomycolate.

Some clones are missing from TCRdb's copy, which holds only in-frame ones; the method was immunoSEQ multiplex PCR. This table has about 34,000 clones, around 90% appearing once. Time point: new active TB diagnosis, blood taken before or within 7 days of starting treatment. Tuberculosis was confirmed by positive sputum smear and/or M. tuberculosis culture. The count of this clone is one. What it recognizes is unknown. Findings and limits, study-wide: Shorter CDR3-alpha in active tuberculosis partly drove smaller distances.

The germline gives CDR1 MNHEY, CDR2 SVGAGI. CDR3 length: 14 amino acids. Trimming took 2 bases from V and 4 from J; bases not matched to a gene: 1. V usage is TRBV6-5 and J usage is TRBJ1-4, with TRBD1 identical over 7 bases. The sample in question was PBMCs, obtained at tuberculosis diagnosis. The source of this sequence is an adult with tuberculosis. CDR3 residues: CASSYGTVNEKLFF. Here the CDR3 DNA reads TGTGCCAGCAGTTACGGGACAGTTAATGAAAAACTGTTTTTT.